A selection of T cell receptor beta chains follows, all from one sample in a study of OX40 agonist ivuxolimab in advanced cancers. Only in-frame clones appear in the TCRdb table, and some are missing; sequencing was by immunoSEQ multiplex PCR. The data show over 55,000 clones, 80% seen once. This material consisted of CD4+ or CD8+ T cells sorted from blood, taken in a trial of the OX40 agonist ivuxolimab. Receptors originate from an adult with an advanced solid tumor such as melanoma, head and neck, liver or kidney cancer. Both conserved end residues are part of each CDR3. A D gene is named only where the DNA matches it firmly. Clone size is stated in some rows and not others, as once, few, many or a class when expanded.

d_call: NA
clone_size: once
v_call: TRBV6-6
j_call: TRBJ2-1
cdr3_nt: TGTGCCAGCAGTTATAGGAGGGAATCGGGTGAGCAGTTCTTC
cdr3_aa: CASSYRRESGEQFF

d_call: NA
clone_size: NA
v_call: TRBV7-3
j_call: TRBJ2-3
cdr3_nt: TGTGCCAGCAGCTTCTCCAGGACAGATACGCAGTATTTT
cdr3_aa: CASSFSRTDTQYF

d_call: NA
clone_size: NA
v_call: TRBV4-2
j_call: TRBJ1-1
cdr3_nt: TGTGCCAGCAGCCAAAGTGTACGGGCAAGTATGGACACTGAAGCTTTCTTT
cdr3_aa: CASSQSVRASMDTEAFF

d_call: NA
clone_size: NA
v_call: TRBV5-1
j_call: TRBJ2-3
cdr3_nt: TGCGCCAGCAGCTTGGGATCGGGGGTCGGCACAGATACGCAGTATTTT
cdr3_aa: CASSLGSGVGTDTQYF

d_call: NA
clone_size: NA
v_call: TRBV14
j_call: TRBJ2-5
cdr3_nt: TGTGCCAGCAGCCAAGTTTTCAGGGGAGAGACCCAGTACTTC
cdr3_aa: CASSQVFRGETQYF

d_call: TRBD2
clone_size: few
v_call: TRBV18
j_call: TRBJ2-7
cdr3_nt: TGTGCCAGCGCAAGAGCTATAGCGGGGGCTCCCTACGAGCAGTACTTC
cdr3_aa: CASARAIAGAPYEQYF

d_call: NA
clone_size: NA
v_call: TRBV7-9
j_call: TRBJ1-4
cdr3_nt: TGTGCCAGCAGCTTAGAAGTTGGAAGTGAAAAACTGTTTTTT
cdr3_aa: CASSLEVGSEKLFF

d_call: NA
clone_size: NA
v_call: TRBV2
j_call: TRBJ2-7
cdr3_nt: TGTGCCAGTCGGACCCAATCCTACGAGCAGTACTTC
cdr3_aa: CASRTQSYEQYF

d_call: NA
clone_size: NA
v_call: TRBV5-1
j_call: TRBJ2-7
cdr3_nt: TGCGCCAGCAGCTTGCAAGCCGGCTCCTACGAGCAGTACTTC
cdr3_aa: CASSLQAGSYEQYF

d_call: NA
clone_size: NA
v_call: TRBV11-2
j_call: TRBJ2-1
cdr3_nt: TGTGCCAGCAGCCGCAATGGAGGGGACAATGAGCAGTTCTTC
cdr3_aa: CASSRNGGDNEQFF

d_call: NA
clone_size: NA
v_call: TRBV18
j_call: TRBJ2-7
cdr3_nt: TGTGCCAGCTCATGGACGCTTGCCGCCTACGAGCAGTACTTC
cdr3_aa: CASSWTLAAYEQYF

d_call: NA
clone_size: NA
v_call: TRBV9
j_call: TRBJ1-5
cdr3_nt: TGTGCCAGCAGCGTAGCGGGGGGCGCGGGTCAGCCCCAGCATTTT
cdr3_aa: CASSVAGGAGQPQHF

d_call: NA
clone_size: NA
v_call: TRBV7-2
j_call: TRBJ1-5
cdr3_nt: TGTGCCAGCAGCTTAGTAGGGGATGGTCAGCCCCAGCATTTT
cdr3_aa: CASSLVGDGQPQHF

d_call: TRBD2
clone_size: NA
v_call: TRBV7-6
j_call: TRBJ2-4
cdr3_nt: TGTGCCAGCAGCCCGAGGACCGGGACTAGCGGGAGGGGTGACATTCAGTACTTC
cdr3_aa: CASSPRTGTSGRGDIQYF

d_call: TRBD2
clone_size: NA
v_call: TRBV27
j_call: TRBJ2-2
cdr3_nt: TGTGCCAGCAGTCAGCGGGGGGGGAACACCGGGGAGCTGTTTTTT
cdr3_aa: CASSQRGGNTGELFF

d_call: NA
clone_size: once
v_call: TRBV20-1
j_call: TRBJ2-1
cdr3_nt: TGCAGTGCTAGCTCCTACAATGAGCAGTTCTTC
cdr3_aa: CSASSYNEQFF

d_call: NA
clone_size: NA
v_call: TRBV11-2
j_call: TRBJ2-1
cdr3_nt: TGTGCCAGCAGCTTTGGCGGAAATGAGCAGTTCTTC
cdr3_aa: CASSFGGNEQFF

d_call: TRBD1
clone_size: NA
v_call: TRBV10-3
j_call: TRBJ2-1
cdr3_nt: TGTGCCACTACAGGGGGCGCATTGAATGAGCAGTTCTTC
cdr3_aa: CATTGGALNEQFF

d_call: NA
clone_size: NA
v_call: TRBV2
j_call: TRBJ1-2
cdr3_nt: TGTGCCAGCACGAACAAAAACTATGGCTACACCTTC
cdr3_aa: CASTNKNYGYTF

d_call: NA
clone_size: NA
v_call: TRBV12-2
j_call: TRBJ1-5
cdr3_nt: TGTGCAAGTCGCTTATTGACAGTTTTCTATCAGCCCCAGCATTTT
cdr3_aa: CASRLLTVFYQPQHF

d_call: NA
clone_size: NA
v_call: TRBV9
j_call: TRBJ2-5
cdr3_nt: TGTGCCAGCAGCGTAGATCAGGGGGAGACCCAGTACTTC
cdr3_aa: CASSVDQGETQYF

d_call: NA
clone_size: NA
v_call: TRBV5-1
j_call: TRBJ2-1
cdr3_nt: TGCGCCAGCAGCCTGGGACCCGATAGTCGGTTCTTC
cdr3_aa: CASSLGPDSRFF

d_call: NA
clone_size: few
v_call: TRBV10-3
j_call: TRBJ1-5
cdr3_nt: TGTGCCATCAGTGAGGAGGGGGACCAGCCCCAGCATTTT
cdr3_aa: CAISEEGDQPQHF

d_call: TRBD1
clone_size: many
v_call: TRBV28
j_call: TRBJ1-5
cdr3_nt: TGTGCCAGCAGTTTATCTACCCAGGGGGCAAATCAGCCCCAGCATTTT
cdr3_aa: CASSLSTQGANQPQHF

d_call: NA
clone_size: NA
v_call: TRBV2
j_call: TRBJ1-4
cdr3_nt: TGTGCCAGCAGTGATAGAGGGGGGCCCGGGAATTTGTTTTTT
cdr3_aa: CASSDRGGPGNLFF

d_call: NA
clone_size: NA
v_call: TRBV20-1
j_call: TRBJ1-2
cdr3_nt: TGCAGTGCTAGAGTGCCGATTGGCTACACCTTC
cdr3_aa: CSARVPIGYTF

d_call: TRBD1
clone_size: NA
v_call: TRBV7-2
j_call: TRBJ2-7
cdr3_nt: TGTGCCAGCAGCTTCGCCCAGGGGGCCACCTACGAGCAGTACTTC
cdr3_aa: CASSFAQGATYEQYF

d_call: TRBD2
clone_size: NA
v_call: TRBV18
j_call: TRBJ2-3
cdr3_nt: TGTGCCAGCTCACCCATCCTAGCGGGGGACACAGATACGCAGTATTTT
cdr3_aa: CASSPILAGDTDTQYF

d_call: TRBD2
clone_size: NA
v_call: TRBV7-2
j_call: TRBJ2-2
cdr3_nt: TGTGCCAGCAGGGGACTAGCGGGTTTCACCGGGGAGCTGTTTTTT
cdr3_aa: CASRGLAGFTGELFF

d_call: NA
clone_size: NA
v_call: TRBV7-9
j_call: TRBJ2-1
cdr3_nt: TGTGCCAGCAGTCCCTGGGGGCATGAGCAGTTCTTC
cdr3_aa: CASSPWGHEQFF

d_call: NA
clone_size: NA
v_call: TRBV4-1
j_call: TRBJ2-3
cdr3_nt: TGCGCCAGCAGCCATCCCCCGGGACTTAGAAAGGGGGGCACAGATACGCAGTATTTT
cdr3_aa: CASSHPPGLRKGGTDTQYF

d_call: TRBD2
clone_size: NA
v_call: TRBV4-3
j_call: TRBJ2-1
cdr3_nt: TGCGCCAGCAGCCAAGAGCCAGCGGGAGGGACCCTCAATGAGCAGTTCTTC
cdr3_aa: CASSQEPAGGTLNEQFF

d_call: NA
clone_size: NA
v_call: TRBV4-1
j_call: TRBJ1-5
cdr3_nt: TGCGCCAGCAGCCACGTAATTGGACAGCGAACGGGTAGCAATCAGCCCCAGCATTTT
cdr3_aa: CASSHVIGQRTGSNQPQHF

d_call: TRBD2
clone_size: once
v_call: TRBV2
j_call: TRBJ2-5
cdr3_nt: TGTGCCAGCGGGACTAGCAAGGAGACCCAGTACTTC
cdr3_aa: CASGTSKETQYF

d_call: TRBD2
clone_size: NA
v_call: TRBV10-1
j_call: TRBJ2-2
cdr3_nt: TGCGCCAGCGACCGTCCGGGACTAGTGATACTAAAGAACACCGGGGAGCTGTTTTTT
cdr3_aa: CASDRPGLVILKNTGELFF

d_call: NA
clone_size: once
v_call: TRBV4-1
j_call: TRBJ2-3
cdr3_nt: TGCGCCAGCAGCCACGCCGAAGGGGCCGTCCCAGATACGCAGTATTTT
cdr3_aa: CASSHAEGAVPDTQYF

d_call: NA
clone_size: few
v_call: TRBV27
j_call: TRBJ1-4
cdr3_nt: TGTGCCAGCAGTGGGACACCAGTTGCAACTAATGAAAAACTGTTTTTT
cdr3_aa: CASSGTPVATNEKLFF

d_call: NA
clone_size: NA
v_call: TRBV7-9
j_call: TRBJ1-2
cdr3_nt: TGTGCCAGCAGCTTAGGGGAGGCCTATGGCTACACCTTC
cdr3_aa: CASSLGEAYGYTF

d_call: TRBD1
clone_size: NA
v_call: TRBV15
j_call: TRBJ2-7
cdr3_nt: TGTGCCACCAGCCGGGACAGGGGACCCTACGAGCAGTACTTC
cdr3_aa: CATSRDRGPYEQYF

d_call: NA
clone_size: NA
v_call: TRBV6-6
j_call: TRBJ1-5
cdr3_nt: TGTGCCAGCAGTTATCCAACAGAAAGAGATCAGCCCCAGCATTTT
cdr3_aa: CASSYPTERDQPQHF

d_call: TRBD1
clone_size: NA
v_call: TRBV2
j_call: TRBJ2-2
cdr3_nt: TGTGCCAGCAGTGACAGGGGGTCGAACACCGGGGAGCTGTTTTTT
cdr3_aa: CASSDRGSNTGELFF

d_call: NA
clone_size: few
v_call: TRBV19
j_call: TRBJ1-1
cdr3_nt: TGTGCCAGTAGTATAGCAGGGGCGAACACTGAAGCTTTCTTT
cdr3_aa: CASSIAGANTEAFF

d_call: NA
clone_size: NA
v_call: TRBV4-2
j_call: TRBJ2-7
cdr3_nt: TGTGCCAGCAGCCAAGAATCGGCCTTGCCCACTGTACACGAGCAGTACTTC
cdr3_aa: CASSQESALPTVHEQYF

d_call: TRBD1
clone_size: NA
v_call: TRBV29-1
j_call: TRBJ2-1
cdr3_nt: TGCAGCGTTGCCGCCTCATCCCAGGGGGATGAGCAGTTCTTC
cdr3_aa: CSVAASSQGDEQFF

d_call: TRBD2
clone_size: NA
v_call: TRBV5-4
j_call: TRBJ2-7
cdr3_nt: TGTGCCAGCAGCGAAGATTGGAGCGGGAACTACGAGCAGTACTTC
cdr3_aa: CASSEDWSGNYEQYF

d_call: NA
clone_size: medium-sized
v_call: TRBV2
j_call: TRBJ1-1
cdr3_nt: TGTGCCAGCAGCGTCGGGGGGCGCACTGAAGCTTTCTTT
cdr3_aa: CASSVGGRTEAFF

d_call: NA
clone_size: NA
v_call: TRBV5-5
j_call: TRBJ1-2
cdr3_nt: TGTGCCAGCAGCTTGGCCCTAGACTATGGCTACACCTTC
cdr3_aa: CASSLALDYGYTF

d_call: NA
clone_size: NA
v_call: TRBV2
j_call: TRBJ2-6
cdr3_nt: TGTGCCAGCAGCGGGAGCACCTTCTCTGGGGCCAACGTCCTGACTTTC
cdr3_aa: CASSGSTFSGANVLTF

d_call: TRBD2
clone_size: NA
v_call: TRBV2
j_call: TRBJ2-5
cdr3_nt: TGTGCCAGCAGAGGGACTAGCGGGGGGATCCAAGAGACCCAGTACTTC
cdr3_aa: CASRGTSGGIQETQYF

d_call: NA
clone_size: few
v_call: TRBV5-1
j_call: TRBJ1-4
cdr3_nt: TGCGCCAGCAGCGGGGGGGCCGTTGAAAAACTGTTTTTT
cdr3_aa: CASSGGAVEKLFF

d_call: TRBD2
clone_size: NA
v_call: TRBV10-3
j_call: TRBJ2-5
cdr3_nt: TGTGCCATCAGTGGACTAGCGGGGGCCGGAGGCCAAGAGACCCAGTACTTC
cdr3_aa: CAISGLAGAGGQETQYF

d_call: NA
clone_size: NA
v_call: TRBV7-9
j_call: TRBJ2-3
cdr3_nt: TGTGCCAGCAGCTTAGGGACAGATACGCAGTATTTT
cdr3_aa: CASSLGTDTQYF

d_call: NA
clone_size: few
v_call: TRBV5-4
j_call: TRBJ2-5
cdr3_nt: TGTGCCAGCAGCTTTACAGGCGCCGAAGAGACCCAGTACTTC
cdr3_aa: CASSFTGAEETQYF

d_call: NA
clone_size: few
v_call: TRBV9
j_call: TRBJ2-5
cdr3_nt: TGTGCCAGCAGCCAGAGGGGGGGCCGAGAGACCCAGTACTTC
cdr3_aa: CASSQRGGRETQYF

d_call: TRBD1
clone_size: NA
v_call: TRBV9
j_call: TRBJ2-3
cdr3_nt: TGTGCCAGCAGCGACTCGACAGGGGTGAAAGATACGCAGTATTTT
cdr3_aa: CASSDSTGVKDTQYF

d_call: NA
clone_size: few
v_call: TRBV19
j_call: TRBJ1-4
cdr3_nt: TGTGCCAGTAGTATACTTCGGACTCGCCGCTCCGAAAAACTGTTTTTT
cdr3_aa: CASSILRTRRSEKLFF

d_call: TRBD1
clone_size: NA
v_call: TRBV30
j_call: TRBJ1-3
cdr3_nt: TGTGCCTCGGGACAGGACATGCTCTCTGGAAACACCATATATTTT
cdr3_aa: CASGQDMLSGNTIYF

d_call: TRBD1
clone_size: NA
v_call: TRBV5-1
j_call: TRBJ2-2
cdr3_nt: TGCGCCAGCACCCAGACAGGGGTCAACACCGGGGAGCTGTTTTTT
cdr3_aa: CASTQTGVNTGELFF

d_call: TRBD2
clone_size: NA
v_call: TRBV28
j_call: TRBJ2-7
cdr3_nt: TGTGCCAGCGCCCGAGCGGGAGGTGCATACGAGCAGTACTTC
cdr3_aa: CASARAGGAYEQYF